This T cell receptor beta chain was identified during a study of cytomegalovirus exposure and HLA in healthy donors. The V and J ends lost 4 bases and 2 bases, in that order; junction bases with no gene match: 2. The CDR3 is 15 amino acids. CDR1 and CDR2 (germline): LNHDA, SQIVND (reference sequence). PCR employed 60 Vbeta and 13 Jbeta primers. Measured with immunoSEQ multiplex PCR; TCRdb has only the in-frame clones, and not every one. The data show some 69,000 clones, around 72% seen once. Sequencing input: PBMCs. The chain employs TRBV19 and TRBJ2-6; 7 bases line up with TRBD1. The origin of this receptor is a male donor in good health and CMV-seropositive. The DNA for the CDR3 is TGTGCCAGTAGTAAGACAGGGACTGGGGCCAACGTCCTGACTTTC. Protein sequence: CASSKTGTGANVLTF.